This T cell receptor beta chain is from a study of CD8 T cells in ankylosing spondylitis. The CDR3 sequence is 15 residues long. V was clipped by 0 bases and J by 11 bases; unmatched bases: 7. The germline gives CDR1 SGHDT, CDR2 YYEEEE. TCRdb called the 5' RACE reads again in MiXCR, with one record for every CDR3 protein. The sample yields approximately 100,000 distinct CDR3 sequences, 8% to 10% seen once. This clonotype was recorded at least ten times. The antigen is undetermined. Overall study findings and caveats: Within matched ankylosing spondylitis synovial fluid, disease-linked clones were reportedly significantly enriched. A TCR beta motif made of about 8 highly homologous variants seemed typical of ankylosing spondylitis blood.

The TCR was taken from a male donor with ankylosing spondylitis or in good health (not recorded which). The chain uses TRBV5-6 and TRBJ2-1, with 11 bases matching TRBD2. Material for sequencing was blood, either unsorted or a sorted T cell fraction (not recorded which). As DNA, the CDR3 is TGTGCCAGCAGCTTGGTACTAGCGGGGGAGGGGAAGCAGTTCTTC. Its translation: CASSLVLAGEGKQFF.